This T cell receptor beta chain originates from a study of vaccination effects on CD4 cells after COVID-19. Study outcomes and limitations: The study got few convalescent patients and did not collect any early post-infection timepoints.

The table came from immunoSEQ multiplex PCR; TCRdb's copy has only in-frame clones and leaves some out. The table has 20,000 to 30,000 clones, about 70% seen once. Germline CDR1 reads SNHLY; CDR2 reads FYNNEI. The CDR3 contains 15 residues. Trimming cost V 4 bases and J 0 bases, with 10 bases left between them. A few counts support this clone. The target antigen is unknown. Within the ViraFEST assay, antigen-specific CD4+ T cells underwent expansion with viral peptide pools prior to sequencing. Isolation of CD4+ T cells took place after approximately 10 days of culture. All study participants received two doses of BNT162b2 or mRNA-1273 vaccine. On day 3 and again on day 7, half the medium was replaced with IL-2 medium.

The J gene is TRBJ1-5, the V gene TRBV2; D might be TRBD1 (5 bases). The source of this sequence is a human donor who received a COVID-19 vaccine. The specimen was CD4+ T cells from PBMCs cultured with SARS-CoV-2 spike peptides, collected after COVID-19 vaccination. CDR3 sequence: CASSVEGHSNQPQHF. Here the CDR3 DNA reads TGTGCCAGCAGTGTAGAGGGGCATAGCAATCAGCCCCAGCATTTT.